This T cell receptor (beta chain) came from a study of shared clonotypes between healthy human individuals. Overall study findings and caveats: Few donors limited the genetic and exposure-history diversity represented.

Measured with immunoSEQ multiplex PCR; TCRdb has only the in-frame clones, and not every one. The sample has hundreds of thousands of clones, 70% to 80% seen once. A note on this clone: Antigen: not known.

Healthy HIV-negative adults with no recent acute infections or vaccinations were recruited as donors. Some 90 million PBMCs supplied genomic DNA for unsorted samples. This sequence originates from a woman in her forties in good health. Some clones in this sample may be carry-over from other donors' samples. Sequencing input: PBMCs.

CDR3 loop: CSVEDQLSGNTIYF. The CDR3 coding sequence is TGCAGCGTTGAAGATCAACTCTCTGGAAACACCATATATTTT. The V call is TRBV29-1, the J call TRBJ1-3; no firm D call. The germline V gene has CDR1 SQVTM and CDR2 ANQGSEA. V lost 0 bases to trimming and J lost 0 bases, with 6 bases between them. This CDR3 region has 14 residues. The variable domain in full, with the rest retrieved from reference TRBV29-1 and TRBJ1-3, is SAVISQKPSRDICQRGTSLTIQCQVDSQVTMMFWYRQQPGQSLTLIATANQGSEATYESGFVIDKFPISRPNLTFSTLTVSNMSPEDSSIYLCSVEDQLSGNTIYFGEGSWLTVV.